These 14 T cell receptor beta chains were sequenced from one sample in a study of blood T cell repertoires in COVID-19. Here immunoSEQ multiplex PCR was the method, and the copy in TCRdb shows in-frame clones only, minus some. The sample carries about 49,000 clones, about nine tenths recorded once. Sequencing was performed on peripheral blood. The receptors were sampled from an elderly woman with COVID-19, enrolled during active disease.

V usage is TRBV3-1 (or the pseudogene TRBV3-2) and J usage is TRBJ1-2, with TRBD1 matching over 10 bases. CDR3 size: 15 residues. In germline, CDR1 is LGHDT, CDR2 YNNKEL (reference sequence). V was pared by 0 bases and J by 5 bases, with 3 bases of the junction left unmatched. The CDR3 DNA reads TGTGCCAGCAGCCAAGAGGGGACAGGGGATTATGGCTACACCTTC. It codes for CASSQEGTGDYGYTF.

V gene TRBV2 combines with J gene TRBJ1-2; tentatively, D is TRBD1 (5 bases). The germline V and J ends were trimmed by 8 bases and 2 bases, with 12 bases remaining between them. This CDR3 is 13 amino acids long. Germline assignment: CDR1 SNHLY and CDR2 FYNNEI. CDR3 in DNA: TGTGCCAGCGGGAGGGGCCAAAACTATGGCTACACCTTC. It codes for CASGRGQNYGYTF.

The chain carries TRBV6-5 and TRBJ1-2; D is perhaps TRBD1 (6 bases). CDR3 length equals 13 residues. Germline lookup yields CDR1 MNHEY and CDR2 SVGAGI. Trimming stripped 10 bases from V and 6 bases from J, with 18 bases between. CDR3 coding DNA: TGTGCCACTACCGTCGGGACAAAAAATGGCTACACCTTC. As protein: CATTVGTKNGYTF.

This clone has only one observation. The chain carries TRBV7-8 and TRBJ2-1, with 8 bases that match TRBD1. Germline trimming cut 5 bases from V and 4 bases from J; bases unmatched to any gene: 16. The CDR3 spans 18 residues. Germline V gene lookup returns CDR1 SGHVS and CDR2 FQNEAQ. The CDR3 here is CASSAGGAETRGYNEQFF. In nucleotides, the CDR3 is TGTGCCAGCAGCGCAGGGGGCGCGGAGACTAGGGGTTACAATGAGCAGTTCTTC.

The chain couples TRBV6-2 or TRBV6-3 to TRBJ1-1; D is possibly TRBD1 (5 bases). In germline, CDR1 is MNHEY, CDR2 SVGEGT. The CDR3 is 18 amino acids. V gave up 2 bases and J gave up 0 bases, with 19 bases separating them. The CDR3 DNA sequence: TGTGCCAGCAGTTACCCAAGGGGCTCATTAACCATGAACACTGAAGCTTTCTTT. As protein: CASSYPRGSLTMNTEAFF.

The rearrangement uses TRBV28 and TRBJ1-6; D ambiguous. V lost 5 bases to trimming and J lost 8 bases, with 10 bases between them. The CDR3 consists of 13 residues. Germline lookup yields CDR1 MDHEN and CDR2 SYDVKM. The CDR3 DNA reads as TGTGCCAGCAGTCCCAGGAGGGATTCACCCCTCCACTTT. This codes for CASSPRRDSPLHF.

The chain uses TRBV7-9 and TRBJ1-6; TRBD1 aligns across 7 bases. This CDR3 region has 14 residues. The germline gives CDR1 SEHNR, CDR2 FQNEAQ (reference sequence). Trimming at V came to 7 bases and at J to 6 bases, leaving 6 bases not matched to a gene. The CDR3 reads CASTSTGTNSPLHF. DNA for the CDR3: TGTGCCAGCACCTCGACAGGGACTAATTCACCCCTCCACTTT. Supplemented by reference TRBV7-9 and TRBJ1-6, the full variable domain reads DTGVSQNPRHKITKRGQNVTFRCDPISEHNRLYWYRQTLGQGPEFLTYFQNEAQLEKSRLLSDRFSAERPKGSFSTLEIQRTEQGDSAMYLCASTSTGTNSPLHFGNGTRLTVT.

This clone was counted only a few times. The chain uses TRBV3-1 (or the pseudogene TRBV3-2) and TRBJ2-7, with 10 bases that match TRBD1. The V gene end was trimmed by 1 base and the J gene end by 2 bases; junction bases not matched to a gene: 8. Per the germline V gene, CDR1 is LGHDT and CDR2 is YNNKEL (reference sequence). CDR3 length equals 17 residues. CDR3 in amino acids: CASSQGTGGATPYEQYF. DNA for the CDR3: TGTGCCAGCAGCCAAGGGACAGGGGGTGCCACTCCCTACGAGCAGTACTTC.

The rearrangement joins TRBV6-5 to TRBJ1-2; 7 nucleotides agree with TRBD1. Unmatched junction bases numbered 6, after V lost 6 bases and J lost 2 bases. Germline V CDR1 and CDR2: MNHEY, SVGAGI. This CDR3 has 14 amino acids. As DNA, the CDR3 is TGTGCCAGCAGCCGGGACAGAAAAAACTATGGCTACACCTTC. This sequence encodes CASSRDRKNYGYTF.

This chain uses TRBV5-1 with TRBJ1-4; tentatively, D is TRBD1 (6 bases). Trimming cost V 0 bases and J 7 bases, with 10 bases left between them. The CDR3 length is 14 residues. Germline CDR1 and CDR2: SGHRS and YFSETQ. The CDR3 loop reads CASSLGLRGEKLFF. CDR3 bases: TGCGCCAGCAGCTTGGGTCTCAGGGGTGAAAAACTGTTTTTT.

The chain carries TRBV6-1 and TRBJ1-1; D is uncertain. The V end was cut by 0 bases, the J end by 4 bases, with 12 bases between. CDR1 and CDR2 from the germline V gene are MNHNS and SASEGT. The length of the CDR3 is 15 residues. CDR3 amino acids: CASSEAGRVGTEAFF. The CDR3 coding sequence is TGTGCCAGCAGTGAAGCAGGGAGGGTTGGCACTGAAGCTTTCTTT.

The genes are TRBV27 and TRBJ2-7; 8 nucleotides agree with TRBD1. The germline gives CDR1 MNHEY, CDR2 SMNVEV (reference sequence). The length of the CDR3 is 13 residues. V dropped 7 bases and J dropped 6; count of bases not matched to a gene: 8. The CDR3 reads CASTDRGLVEQYF. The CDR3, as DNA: TGTGCCAGCACCGACAGGGGATTGGTCGAGCAGTACTTC.

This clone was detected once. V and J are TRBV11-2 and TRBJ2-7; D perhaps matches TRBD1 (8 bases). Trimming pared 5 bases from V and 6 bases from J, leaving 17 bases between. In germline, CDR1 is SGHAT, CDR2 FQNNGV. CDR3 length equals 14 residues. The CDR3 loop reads CASSPLQGGIEQYF. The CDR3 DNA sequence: TGTGCCAGCAGCCCTCTACAGGGGGGGATCGAGCAGTACTTC.

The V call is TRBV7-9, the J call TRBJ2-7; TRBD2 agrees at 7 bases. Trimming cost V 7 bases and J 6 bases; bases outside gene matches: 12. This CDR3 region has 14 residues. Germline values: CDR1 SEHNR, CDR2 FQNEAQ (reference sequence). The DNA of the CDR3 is TGTGCCAGCATCGGGGGAGGGGTGGAAGGCGAGCAGTACTTC. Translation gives CASIGGGVEGEQYF.